This TCR beta chain emerged from a study of T-cell reconstitution after alpha-beta-depleted transplantation in children. General study results and limits: Newly produced T cells mostly provided counts and TCRbeta diversity after one year, as hyperexpanded clones declined. Approximately two months post-transplant, alpha-beta T cells reportedly originated from several hundred expanded graft clones.

Trimming cost V 7 bases and J 3 bases; bases outside gene matches: 9. This CDR3 contains 16 residues. Germline V gene sequence: CDR1 SNHLY, CDR2 FYNNEI. During its preparation, the TCRbeta library received unique molecular identifiers. Using its own MiXCR run on the PCR reads, TCRdb lists one record per CDR3 protein. The sample consists of about 590,000 distinct CDR3 sequences, over 10% of them appearing once. Remarks on this clonotype: Antigen unknown.

This sequence originates from a male patient under 18 who had a stem cell transplant for acute myeloid leukemia, so the T cells may come from the graft donor. Material: PBMCs, mostly from graft donor cells, obtained 360 days after TCRalphabeta/CD19-depleted stem cell transplant. The chain recombines TRBV2 with TRBJ2-7; 13 bases align to TRBD2. CDR3 residues: CASTGLAGVNGYEQYF. The CDR3 DNA reads as TGTGCCAGCACCGGACTAGCGGGAGTAAATGGCTACGAGCAGTACTTC.